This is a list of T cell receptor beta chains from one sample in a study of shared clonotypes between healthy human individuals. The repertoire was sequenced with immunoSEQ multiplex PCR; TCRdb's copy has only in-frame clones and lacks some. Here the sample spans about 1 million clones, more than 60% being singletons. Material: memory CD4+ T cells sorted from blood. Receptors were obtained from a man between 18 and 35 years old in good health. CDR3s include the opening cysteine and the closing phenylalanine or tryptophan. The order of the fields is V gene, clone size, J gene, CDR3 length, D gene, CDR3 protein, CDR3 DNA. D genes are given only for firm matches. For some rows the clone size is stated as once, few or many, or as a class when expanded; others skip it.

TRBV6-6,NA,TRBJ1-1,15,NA,CASSYRTVMNTEAFF,TGTGCCAGCAGTTATAGGACAGTCATGAACACTGAAGCTTTCTTT
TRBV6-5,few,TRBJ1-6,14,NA,CASRNGRYNSPLHF,TGTGCCAGCCGAAACGGGCGATATAATTCACCCCTCCACTTT
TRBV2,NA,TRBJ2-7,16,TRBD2,CASSVSLAGGTYEQYF,TGTGCCAGCAGTGTTAGCCTAGCGGGAGGCACCTACGAGCAGTACTTC
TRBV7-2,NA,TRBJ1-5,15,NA,CASSLYAGSNQPQHF,TGTGCCAGCAGCTTGTACGCAGGGTCCAATCAGCCCCAGCATTTT
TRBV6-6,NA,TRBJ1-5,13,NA,CASSFGFNQPQHF,TGTGCCAGCAGTTTTGGATTCAATCAGCCCCAGCATTTT
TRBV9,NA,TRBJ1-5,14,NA,CASSADSSNQPQHF,TGTGCCAGCAGCGCGGACAGTAGCAATCAGCCCCAGCATTTT
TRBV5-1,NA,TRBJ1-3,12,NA,CASSLGSDTIYF,TGCGCCAGCAGCTTGGGGTCAGACACCATATATTTT
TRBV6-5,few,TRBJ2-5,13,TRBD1,CASSSRQGPSGYF,TGTGCCAGCAGCTCTCGACAGGGGCCATCGGGGTACTTC
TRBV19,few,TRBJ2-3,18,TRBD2,CAVRMPGASGGARDTQYF,TGTGCCGTCAGAATGCCCGGGGCTAGCGGGGGGGCCAGGGATACGCAGTATTTT
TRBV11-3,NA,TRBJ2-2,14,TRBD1,CASSRTGNTGELFF,TGTGCCAGCAGCAGGACAGGGAACACCGGGGAGCTGTTTTTT
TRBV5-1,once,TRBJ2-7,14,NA,CASSLGDKTYEQYF,TGCGCCAGCAGCCTAGGGGACAAAACCTACGAGCAGTACTTC
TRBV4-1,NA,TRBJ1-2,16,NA,CASSQEVTGGVSGYTF,TGCGCCAGCAGCCAAGAAGTCACGGGGGGCGTCTCTGGCTACACCTTC
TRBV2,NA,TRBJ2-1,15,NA,CASRAARGDYNEQFF,TGTGCCAGCAGGGCCGCTAGGGGGGACTACAATGAGCAGTTCTTC
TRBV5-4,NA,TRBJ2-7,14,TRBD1,CASSLPGQGYEQYF,TGTGCCAGCAGCTTGCCAGGACAGGGGTACGAGCAGTACTTC
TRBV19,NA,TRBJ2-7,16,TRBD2,CASSTRSGISMYEQYF,TGTGCCAGTAGTACCCGTAGCGGGATCAGTATGTACGAGCAGTACTTC
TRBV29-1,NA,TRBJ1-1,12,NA,CSVGRQNTEAFF,TGCAGCGTTGGCCGGCAAAACACTGAAGCTTTCTTT
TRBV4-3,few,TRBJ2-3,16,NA,CASSQGPAALPDTQYF,TGCGCCAGCAGCCAAGGTCCAGCGGCCTTACCGGATACGCAGTATTTT
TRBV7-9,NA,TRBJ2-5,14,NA,CASSLALGQETQYF,TGTGCCAGCAGCTTAGCGCTGGGGCAAGAGACCCAGTACTTC
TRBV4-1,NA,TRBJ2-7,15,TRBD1,CASSQPGQMTYEQYF,TGCGCCAGCAGCCAACCGGGACAGATGACCTACGAGCAGTACTTC
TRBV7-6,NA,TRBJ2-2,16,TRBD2,CASSLGLAGGTGELFF,TGTGCCAGCAGCCTTGGACTAGCGGGAGGCACCGGGGAGCTGTTTTTT
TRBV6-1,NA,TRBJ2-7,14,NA,CASSEEAGPYEQYF,TGTGCCAGCAGTGAAGAGGCGGGGCCCTACGAGCAGTACTTC
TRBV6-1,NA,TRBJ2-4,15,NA,CASRNSRVAKNIQYF,TGTGCCAGCAGGAACAGCCGCGTAGCCAAAAACATTCAGTACTTC
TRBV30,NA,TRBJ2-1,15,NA,CAWSDTGFSYNEQFF,TGTGCCTGGAGTGACACAGGGTTCTCCTACAATGAGCAGTTCTTC
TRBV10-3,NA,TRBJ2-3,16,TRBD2,CAISESRAGGADTQYF,TGTGCCATCAGTGAGTCGAGGGCGGGGGGGGCAGATACGCAGTATTTT
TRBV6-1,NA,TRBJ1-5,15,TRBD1,CASSETDRVGQPQHF,TGTGCCAGCAGTGAGACCGACAGGGTAGGTCAGCCCCAGCATTTT
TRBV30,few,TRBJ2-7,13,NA,CASDLSYRYEQYF,TGTGCCTCTGACCTATCATACCGTTACGAGCAGTACTTC
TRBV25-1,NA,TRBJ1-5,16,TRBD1,CASSLKGARGNQPQHF,TGTGCCAGCAGTTTAAAGGGGGCGAGGGGCAATCAGCCCCAGCATTTT
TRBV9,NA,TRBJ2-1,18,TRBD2,CASSSSASGSSSYNEQFF,TGTGCCAGCAGCTCGTCCGCTAGCGGGAGCAGCTCCTACAATGAGCAGTTCTTC
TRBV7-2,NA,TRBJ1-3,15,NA,CASSPPRSSGNTIYF,TGTGCCAGCAGTCCCCCGCGGAGCTCTGGAAACACCATATATTTT
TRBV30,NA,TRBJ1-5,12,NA,CAWSQGNQPQHF,TGTGCCTGGAGTCAGGGCAATCAGCCCCAGCATTTT
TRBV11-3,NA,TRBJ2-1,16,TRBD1,CASSLDGTGGYNEQFF,TGTGCCAGCAGCTTAGATGGGACAGGGGGATACAATGAGCAGTTCTTC
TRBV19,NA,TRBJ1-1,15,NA,CASRRDGSMNTEAFF,TGTGCCAGTAGGAGGGACGGGTCCATGAACACTGAAGCTTTCTTT
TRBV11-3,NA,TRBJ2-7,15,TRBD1,CASSFLQGAAYEQYF,TGTGCCAGCAGCTTCCTCCAGGGGGCAGCCTACGAGCAGTACTTC
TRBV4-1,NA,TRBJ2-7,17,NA,CASSQGPPGAFFYEQYF,TGCGCCAGCAGCCAAGGACCCCCGGGGGCCTTCTTCTACGAGCAGTACTTC
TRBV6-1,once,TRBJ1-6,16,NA,CASSGAVKGLGSPLHF,TGTGCCAGCAGTGGGGCGGTAAAAGGGCTGGGGTCACCCCTCCACTTT
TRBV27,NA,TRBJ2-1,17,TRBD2,CASSASILAASYNEQFF,TGTGCCAGCAGTGCCTCAATACTAGCGGCCTCCTACAATGAGCAGTTCTTC
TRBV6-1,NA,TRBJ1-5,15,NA,CASSELWGGDQPQHF,TGTGCCAGCAGTGAATTATGGGGTGGCGATCAGCCCCAGCATTTT
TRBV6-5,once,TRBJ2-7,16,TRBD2,CASSYTLTSGAYEQYF,TGTGCCAGCAGTTATACCCTGACTAGCGGGGCGTACGAGCAGTACTTC
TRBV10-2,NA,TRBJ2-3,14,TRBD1,CASSGTGPTDTQYF,TGCGCCAGCAGTGGGACAGGCCCCACAGATACGCAGTATTTT
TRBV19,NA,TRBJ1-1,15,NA,CASRTSNRENTEAFF,TGTGCCAGTAGGACGTCAAACAGGGAAAACACTGAAGCTTTCTTT
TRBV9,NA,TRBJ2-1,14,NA,CASSVLGLNNEQFF,TGTGCCAGCAGCGTTCTCGGACTAAACAATGAGCAGTTCTTC
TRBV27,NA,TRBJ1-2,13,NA,CASSFRGRGGYTF,TGTGCCAGCAGTTTCCGGGGGCGCGGTGGCTACACCTTC
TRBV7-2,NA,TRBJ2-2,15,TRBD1,CASSSSRDRAGELFF,TGTGCCAGCAGCTCGTCCCGGGACAGGGCCGGGGAGCTGTTTTTT
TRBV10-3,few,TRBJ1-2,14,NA,CATAFDRSAMGYTF,TGTGCCACCGCCTTTGACAGGTCCGCTATGGGCTACACCTTC
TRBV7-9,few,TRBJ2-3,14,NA,CASSLAGGTDTQYF,TGTGCCAGCAGCTTAGCGGGGGGCACAGATACGCAGTATTTT
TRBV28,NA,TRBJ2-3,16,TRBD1,CASSRPDRGRADTQYF,TGTGCCAGCAGTCGTCCGGACAGGGGGCGGGCAGATACGCAGTATTTT
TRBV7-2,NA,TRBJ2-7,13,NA,CASSSPGSYEQYF,TGTGCCAGCAGCTCCCCGGGGTCCTACGAGCAGTACTTC
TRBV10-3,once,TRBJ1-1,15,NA,CAISERTSGNTEAFF,TGTGCCATCAGTGAGCGGACCTCTGGGAACACTGAAGCTTTCTTT
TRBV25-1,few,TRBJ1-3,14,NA,CASSELGDRNTIYF,TGTGCCAGCAGTGAATTAGGGGATAGAAACACCATATATTTT
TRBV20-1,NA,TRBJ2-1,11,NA,CSAGGTNEQFF,TGCAGTGCTGGTGGGACGAACGAGCAGTTCTTC
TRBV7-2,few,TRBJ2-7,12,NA,CASSSSSYEQYF,TGTGCCAGCAGCTCCAGCTCCTACGAGCAGTACTTC
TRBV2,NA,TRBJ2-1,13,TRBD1,CASRETGGPQQFF,TGTGCCAGCAGAGAGACAGGGGGCCCCCAGCAGTTCTTC
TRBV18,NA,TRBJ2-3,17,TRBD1,CASSPQPGQGNTDTQYF,TGTGCCAGCTCACCTCAGCCGGGACAGGGGAACACGGATACGCAGTATTTT
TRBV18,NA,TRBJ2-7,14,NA,CASSPGTGVYEQYF,TGTGCCAGCTCACCAGGGACGGGGGTCTACGAGCAGTACTTC
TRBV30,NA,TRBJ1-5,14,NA,CAWSSDSGNQPQHF,TGTGCCTGGAGCTCGGACAGTGGCAATCAGCCCCAGCATTTT